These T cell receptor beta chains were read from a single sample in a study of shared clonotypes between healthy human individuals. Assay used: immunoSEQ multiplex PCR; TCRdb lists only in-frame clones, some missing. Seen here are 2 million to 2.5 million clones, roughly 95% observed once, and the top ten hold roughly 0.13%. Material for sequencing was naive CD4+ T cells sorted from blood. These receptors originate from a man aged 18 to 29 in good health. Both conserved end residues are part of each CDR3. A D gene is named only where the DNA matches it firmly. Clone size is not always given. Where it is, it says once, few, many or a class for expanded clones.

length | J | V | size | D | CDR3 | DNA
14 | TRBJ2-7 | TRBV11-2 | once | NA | CASAIAGTAYEQYF | TGTGCCAGCGCCATTGCGGGGACGGCCTACGAGCAGTACTTC
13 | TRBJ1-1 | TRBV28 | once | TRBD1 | CASSSGQGTEAFF | TGTGCCAGCAGTTCCGGACAGGGGACTGAAGCTTTCTTT
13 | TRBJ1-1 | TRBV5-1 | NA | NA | CASSLARESEAFF | TGCGCCAGCAGCTTGGCCAGGGAATCTGAAGCTTTCTTT
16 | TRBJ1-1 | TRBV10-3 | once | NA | CAIRPTGFRANTEAFF | TGTGCCATCAGACCCACAGGGTTTAGGGCGAACACTGAAGCTTTCTTT
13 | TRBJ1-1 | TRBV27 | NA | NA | CASNPRGPPEAFF | TGTGCCAGCAACCCCCGGGGCCCCCCTGAAGCTTTCTTT
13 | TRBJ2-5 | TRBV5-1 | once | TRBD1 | CASSPDRGQTQYF | TGCGCCAGCAGTCCGGACAGGGGGCAAACCCAGTACTTC
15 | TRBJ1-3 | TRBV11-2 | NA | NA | CASSLLRGSGNTIYF | TGTGCCAGCAGCTTACTCCGGGGCTCTGGAAACACCATATATTTT
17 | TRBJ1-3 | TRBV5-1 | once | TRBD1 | CASSTASGTGGLNTIYF | TGCGCCAGCAGCACCGCCTCCGGGACAGGGGGCCTGAACACCATATATTTT
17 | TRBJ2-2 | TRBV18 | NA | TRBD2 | CASSPLAQRGGIGELFF | TGTGCCAGCTCACCACTCGCCCAGCGGGGGGGCATCGGGGAGCTGTTTTTT
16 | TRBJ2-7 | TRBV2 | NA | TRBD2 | CASRAALLAGEYEQYF | TGTGCCAGCAGAGCCGCTTTACTAGCGGGGGAATACGAGCAGTACTTC
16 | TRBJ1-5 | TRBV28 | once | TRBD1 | CASSTGQGGENQPQHF | TGTGCCAGCAGTACCGGACAGGGAGGGGAAAATCAGCCCCAGCATTTT
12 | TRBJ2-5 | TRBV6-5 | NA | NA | CASHRVGETQYF | TGTGCCAGCCACAGGGTGGGGGAGACCCAGTACTTC
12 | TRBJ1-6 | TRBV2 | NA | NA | CATKNGDSPLHF | TGTGCCACCAAAAACGGGGATTCACCCCTCCACTTT
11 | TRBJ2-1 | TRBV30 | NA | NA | CAWSPIGEQFF | TGTGCCTGGAGTCCAATCGGTGAGCAGTTCTTC
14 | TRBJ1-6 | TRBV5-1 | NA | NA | CASSPRDGSSPLHF | TGCGCCAGCAGCCCACGGGACGGCAGTTCACCCCTCCACTTT
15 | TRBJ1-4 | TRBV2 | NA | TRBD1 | CASRATGAGSEKLFF | TGTGCCAGCAGAGCTACAGGGGCCGGTAGTGAAAAACTGTTTTTT
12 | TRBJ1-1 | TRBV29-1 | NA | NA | CSVQGMNTEAFF | TGCAGCGTACAGGGCATGAACACTGAAGCTTTCTTT
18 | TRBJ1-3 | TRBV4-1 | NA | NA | CASSQGLVGRGLGNTIYF | TGCGCCAGCAGCCAAGGCCTTGTGGGCCGGGGGCTTGGAAACACCATATATTTT
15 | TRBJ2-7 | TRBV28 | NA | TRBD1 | CASSRGQGLSYEQYF | TGTGCCAGCAGTCGAGGACAGGGTCTCTCCTACGAGCAGTACTTC
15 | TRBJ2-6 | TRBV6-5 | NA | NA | CASSYSPSGANVLTF | TGTGCCAGCAGTTACTCCCCCTCTGGGGCCAACGTCCTGACTTTC
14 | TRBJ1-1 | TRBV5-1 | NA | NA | CASSLYRVDTEAFF | TGCGCCAGCAGCTTGTACAGGGTTGACACTGAAGCTTTCTTT
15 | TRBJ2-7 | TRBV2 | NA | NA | CASRFETVYSGEQYF | TGTGCCAGCAGGTTCGAGACAGTCTATTCGGGTGAGCAGTACTTC